This T cell receptor (beta chain) appears in the sequencing data of a study of T cell responses to AZD1222 COVID-19 vaccine. The wider study: The analysis combined second doses at about 4 or about 12 weeks. General study results and limits: Vaccine-related CD4 TCRs covered spike, predominating at 160-218 and 743-854. Baseline testing showed seropositivity in only a handful of AZD1222 recipients.

Looked up from germline, CDR1 is MDHEN and CDR2 is SYDVKM. The CDR3 is 10 amino acids. Worth noting for this clone: Its antigen is unknown. An end of the junction does not agree with germline; a read error may underlie this.

Libraries were prepared by immunoSEQ multiplex PCR; TCRdb keeps only in-frame clonotypes and omits some of them. The data contain 110,000 or so clones, 87% of them singletons. The TCR sequence derives from an adult in good health. The rearrangement links TRBV28 to TRBJ2-7; D is unclear. Here the sequenced sample was peripheral blood, taken on day 0 of AZD1222 vaccination. The CDR3 region is CASGYYGQYF. CDR3 DNA: TGTGCCAGCGGATACTACGGGCAGTACTTC. Supplemented by reference TRBV28 and TRBJ2-7, the full variable domain reads DVKVTQSSRYLVKRTGEKVFLECVQDMDHENMFWYRQDPGLGLRLIYFSYDVKMKEKGDIPEGYSVSREKKERFSLILESASTNQTSMYLCASGYYGQYFGPGTRLTVT.